This TCR beta chain originates from a study of OX40 agonist ivuxolimab in advanced cancers. Study-level background: One patient with hepatocellular carcinoma and two with cutaneous melanoma, three in all, had partial responses.

The data were produced by immunoSEQ multiplex PCR, yet TCRdb's version contains in-frame clones alone and is incomplete. The data contain 65,000 to 95,000 clones, less than 95% of them singletons. With baseline, cycle 4 day 1, and cycle 7 day 1 as timepoints, blood was sampled. Germline lookup yields CDR1 SGHRS and CDR2 YFSETQ. This CDR3 is 15 amino acids long. V gave up 4 bases and J gave up 1 base, with 9 bases separating them. Notes on this clone: Its antigen is unidentified.

Study observations and caveats: Fewer expanded clones were found on average in CD4+ than in CD8+ T cells.

The sample consisted of CD4+ or CD8+ T cells sorted from blood, taken in a trial of the OX40 agonist ivuxolimab. This sequence originates from an adult with an advanced solid tumor such as melanoma, head and neck, liver or kidney cancer. This rearrangement joins TRBV5-1 to TRBJ2-6; D possibly matches TRBD1 or TRBD2 (5 bases each). The CDR3 is CASSPRESGANVLTF. The CDR3 DNA reads TGCGCCAGCAGCCCCAGGGAGTCTGGGGCCAACGTCCTGACTTTC.